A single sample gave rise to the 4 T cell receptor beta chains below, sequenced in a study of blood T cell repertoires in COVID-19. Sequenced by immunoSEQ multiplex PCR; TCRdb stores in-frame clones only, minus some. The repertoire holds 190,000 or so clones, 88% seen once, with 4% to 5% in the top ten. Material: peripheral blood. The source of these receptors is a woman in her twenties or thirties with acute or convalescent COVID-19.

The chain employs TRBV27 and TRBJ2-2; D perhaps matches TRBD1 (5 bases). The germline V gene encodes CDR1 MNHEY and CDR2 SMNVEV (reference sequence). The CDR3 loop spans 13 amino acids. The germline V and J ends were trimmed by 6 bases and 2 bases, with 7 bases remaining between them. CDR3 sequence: CASRGVNTGELFF. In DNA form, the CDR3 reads TGTGCCAGCAGAGGGGTTAACACCGGGGAGCTGTTTTTT.

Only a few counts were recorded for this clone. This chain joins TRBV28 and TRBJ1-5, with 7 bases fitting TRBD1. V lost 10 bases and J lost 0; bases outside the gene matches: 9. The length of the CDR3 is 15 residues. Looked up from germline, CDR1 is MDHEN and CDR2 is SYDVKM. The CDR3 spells CATRDSQYSNQPQHF. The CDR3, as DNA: TGTGCCACCCGGGACAGCCAATATAGCAATCAGCCCCAGCATTTT. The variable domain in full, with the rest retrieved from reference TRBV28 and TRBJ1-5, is DVKVTQSSRYLVKRTGEKVFLECVQDMDHENMFWYRQDPGLGLRLIYFSYDVKMKEKGDIPEGYSVSREKKERFSLILESASTNQTSMYLCATRDSQYSNQPQHFGDGTRLSIL.

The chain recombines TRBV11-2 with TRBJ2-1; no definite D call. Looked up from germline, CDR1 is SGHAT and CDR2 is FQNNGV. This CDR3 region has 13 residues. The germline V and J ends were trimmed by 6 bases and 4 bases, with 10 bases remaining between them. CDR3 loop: CASSLAIYNEQFF. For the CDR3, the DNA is TGTGCCAGCAGTTTGGCCATATACAATGAGCAGTTCTTC.

Here the CDR3 reads CSVIGGVGYTF. The CDR3 DNA reads TGCAGCGTGATAGGGGGGGTTGGCTACACCTTC. The V gene is TRBV29-1, the J gene TRBJ1-2, with a tentative D call TRBD1 (6 bases). V was pared by 6 bases and J by 7 bases, with 12 bases between. CDR3 length: 11 amino acids. CDR1 is SQVTM, CDR2 ANQGSEA, per germline.